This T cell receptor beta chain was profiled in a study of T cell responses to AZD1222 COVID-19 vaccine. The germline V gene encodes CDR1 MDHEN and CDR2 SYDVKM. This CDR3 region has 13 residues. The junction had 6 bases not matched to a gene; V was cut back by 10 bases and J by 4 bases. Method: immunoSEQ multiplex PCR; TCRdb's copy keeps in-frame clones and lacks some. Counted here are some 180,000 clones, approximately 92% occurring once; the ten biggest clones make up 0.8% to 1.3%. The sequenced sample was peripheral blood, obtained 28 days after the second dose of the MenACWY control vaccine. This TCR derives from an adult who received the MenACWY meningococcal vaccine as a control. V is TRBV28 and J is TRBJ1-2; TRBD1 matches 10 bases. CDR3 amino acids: CATKTGGGYGYTF. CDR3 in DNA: TGTGCCACCAAGACAGGGGGCGGCTATGGCTACACCTTC.